This T cell receptor beta chain was identified during a study of T cells expressing NK-cell markers. Across the whole study: All TCR beta repertoires analysed originated from sorted CD3+CD56+NKG2C+, CD3+CD56+NKG2C- and CD3+CD56-NKG2C+ T cells.

One entry per CDR3 protein, without DNA, is what TCRdb gives after re-calling the 5' RACE reads. This table holds more than 120,000 distinct CDR3 sequences. This CDR3 is built from 16 residues. Germline CDR1 and CDR2: MNHEY and SMNVEV (reference sequence). The sample taken for sequencing was blood T cells: a sorted CD56 or NKG2C T cell subset, CD4+ or CD8+ T cells, or bulk PBMC T cells (not recorded which). The chain couples TRBV27 to TRBJ2-2; as DNA is missing, the TRBD2 call by TCRdb cannot be tested. The sequence was obtained from a young man in good health. CDR3 in amino acids: CATAFLAGGSTGELFF.